One sample yielded the 8 T cell receptor beta chains listed below, sequenced in a study of T cell repertoires in ileal Crohn's disease. The protocol was immunoSEQ multiplex PCR, while the TCRdb copy is restricted to in-frame clones and leaves out a portion. Of fewer than 20,000 clones in the sample, roughly 91% were seen once. The sequenced sample consisted of ileal tissue. The source is an adult with Crohn's disease.

In its sample, this clone was seen once. This chain connects TRBV5-1 to TRBJ1-4; D uncertain. Trimming stripped 2 bases from V and 0 bases from J, with 11 bases between. Germline V gene data show CDR1 as SGHRS and CDR2 as YFSETQ. The CDR3 spans 16 residues. The CDR3 DNA sequence: TGCGCCAGCAGCTTTCGTGCGTCCTCAACTAATGAAAAACTGTTTTTT. It translates to CASSFRASSTNEKLFF.

The chain joins TRBV18 to TRBJ2-5, with 12 bases lining up with TRBD2. V shed 2 bases, J shed 4 bases, and the junction held 8 bases outside the gene matches. This CDR3 is 17 amino acids long. Per the germline V gene, CDR1 is KGHSH and CDR2 is LQKENI. The CDR3: CASSPKLAGGRGETQYF. CDR3 DNA sequence: TGTGCCAGCTCACCAAAGCTAGCGGGGGGGCGTGGAGAGACCCAGTACTTC.

The genes are TRBV5-1 and TRBJ1-4; D may be TRBD1 (6 bases). Trimming removed 2 bases at V and 8 bases at J, with 10 bases between. Germline V gene sequence: CDR1 SGHRS, CDR2 YFSETQ. This CDR3 is 13 amino acids long. The CDR3 here is CASSLYREEKLFF. CDR3 in DNA: TGCGCCAGCAGCTTATACAGGGAGGAAAAACTGTTTTTT.

The genes are TRBV27 and TRBJ1-2; D perhaps matches TRBD1 (6 bases). This CDR3 has 15 residues. The V and J ends lost 1 base and 4 bases respectively, with 13 bases between them. Germline lookup yields CDR1 MNHEY and CDR2 SMNVEV (reference sequence). CDR3 region: CASSLFYRATYGYTF. The CDR3 coding sequence is TGTGCCAGCAGTTTATTTTACAGGGCCACCTATGGCTACACCTTC.

V and J are TRBV7-2 and TRBJ1-4, with D possibly being TRBD1 (6 bases). Trimming removed 5 bases at V and 8 bases at J, with 6 bases between. CDR3 size: 11 residues. From germline, CDR1 is SGHTA and CDR2 FQGNSA. CDR3 in amino acids: CASSGGEKLFF. The CDR3 DNA is TGTGCCAGCAGCGGGGGCGAAAAACTGTTTTTT.

The chain is built from TRBV30 and TRBJ1-1; D gene ambiguous. CDR3 size: 13 residues. V was trimmed by 1 base and J by 7 bases, leaving 13 bases between them. CDR1 GTSNPN and CDR2 SVGIG come from the germline V gene (reference sequence). CDR3 bases: TGTGCCTGGAGTGCGAGATGGGGAGATGAAGCTTTCTTT. It is translated as CAWSARWGDEAFF.

The chain uses TRBV6-4 and TRBJ2-5; 8 bases agree with TRBD1. The CDR3 totals 14 residues. Germline CDR1 is MRHNA and CDR2 is SNTAGT. J gave up 2 bases and V 6 bases, and 5 bases lay outside the gene matches. CDR3 nucleotides: TGTGCCAGCAGCGCCGGGACAGGACAAGAGACCCAGTACTTC. This encodes CASSAGTGQETQYF.

This clone was detected only once. This chain joins TRBV5-4 and TRBJ2-7; TRBD1 aligns across 11 bases. The germline V gene has CDR1 SGHNT and CDR2 YYREEE (reference sequence). This CDR3 is 13 amino acids long. V was clipped by 3 bases and J by 6 bases; unmatched bases: 2. CDR3 amino acids: CASSWTGGGEQYF. Here the CDR3 DNA reads TGTGCCAGCAGCTGGACAGGGGGCGGCGAGCAGTACTTC.